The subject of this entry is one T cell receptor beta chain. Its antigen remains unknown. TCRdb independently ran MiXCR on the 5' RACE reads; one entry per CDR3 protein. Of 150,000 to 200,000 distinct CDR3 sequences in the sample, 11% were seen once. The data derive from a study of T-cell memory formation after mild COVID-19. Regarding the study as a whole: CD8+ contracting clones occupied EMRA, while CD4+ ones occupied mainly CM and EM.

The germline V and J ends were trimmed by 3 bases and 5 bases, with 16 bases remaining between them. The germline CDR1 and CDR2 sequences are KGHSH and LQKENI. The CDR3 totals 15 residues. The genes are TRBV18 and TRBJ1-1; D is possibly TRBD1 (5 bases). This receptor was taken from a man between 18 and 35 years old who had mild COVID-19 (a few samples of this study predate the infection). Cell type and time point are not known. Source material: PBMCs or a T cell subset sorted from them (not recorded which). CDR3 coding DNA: TGTGCCAGCTCACCGACGACCCAGGGATATACTGAAGCTTTCTTT. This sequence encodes CASSPTTQGYTEAFF.